There are many counts of the clone carrying this TCR beta chain. Its specificity is not known. The CDR3 has 16 amino acids. The germline CDR1 and CDR2 sequences are KGHSH and LQKENI. The J segment lost 2 bases and the V segment lost 3 bases, leaving 8 bases of the junction unmatched. This specimen comes from a study of early T cells in non-severe SARS-CoV-2 infection. In TCRdb, the 5' RACE reads were re-called with MiXCR into one record per CDR3 protein. The sample contains approximately 76,000 distinct CDR3 sequences, about 14% of which appear only once. Study results and caveats: Matches to VDJdb favored anti-spike CD8 responses and missed private and CD4 specificities.

The sequence was collected from an adult who was a healthcare worker with PCR-confirmed SARS-CoV-2 infection or an uninfected control (not recorded which). The chain has TRBV18 and TRBJ2-5; 8 nucleotides agree with TRBD2. The specimen was whole blood. The CDR3 reads CASSPTREVSQETQYF. Written as DNA, the CDR3 is TGTGCCAGCTCACCTACGCGGGAGGTATCTCAAGAGACCCAGTACTTC. Full variable domain (outside the CDR3, taken from reference TRBV18 and TRBJ2-5): NAGVMQNPRHLVRRRGQEARLRCSPMKGHSHVYWYRQLPEEGLKFMVYLQKENIIDESGMPKERFSAEFPKEGPSILRIQQVVRGDSAAYFCASSPTREVSQETQYFGPGTRLLVL.